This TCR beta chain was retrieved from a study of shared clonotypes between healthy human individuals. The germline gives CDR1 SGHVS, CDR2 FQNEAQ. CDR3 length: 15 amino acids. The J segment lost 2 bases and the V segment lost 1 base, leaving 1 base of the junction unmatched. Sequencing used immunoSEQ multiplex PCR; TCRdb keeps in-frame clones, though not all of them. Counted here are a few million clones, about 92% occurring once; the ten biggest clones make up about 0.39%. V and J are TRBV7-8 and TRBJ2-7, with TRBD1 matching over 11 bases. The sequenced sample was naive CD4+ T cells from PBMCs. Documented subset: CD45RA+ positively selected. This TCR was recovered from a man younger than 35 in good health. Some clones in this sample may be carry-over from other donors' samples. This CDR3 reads CASSLVGQGAYEQYF. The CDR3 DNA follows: TGTGCCAGCAGCTTAGTGGGACAGGGGGCCTACGAGCAGTACTTC.